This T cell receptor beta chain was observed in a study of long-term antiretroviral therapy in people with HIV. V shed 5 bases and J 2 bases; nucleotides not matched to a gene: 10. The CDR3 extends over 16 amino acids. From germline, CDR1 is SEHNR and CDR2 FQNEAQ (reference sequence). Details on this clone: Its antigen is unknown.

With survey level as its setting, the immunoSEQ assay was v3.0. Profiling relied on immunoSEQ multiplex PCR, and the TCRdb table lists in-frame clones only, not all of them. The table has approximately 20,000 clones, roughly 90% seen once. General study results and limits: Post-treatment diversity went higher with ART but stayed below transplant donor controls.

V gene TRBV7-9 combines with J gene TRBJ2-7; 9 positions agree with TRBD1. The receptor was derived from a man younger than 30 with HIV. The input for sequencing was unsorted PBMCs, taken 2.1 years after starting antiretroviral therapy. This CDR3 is CASSTEDRGKAYEQYF. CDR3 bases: TGTGCCAGCAGCACCGAGGACAGGGGAAAGGCCTACGAGCAGTACTTC. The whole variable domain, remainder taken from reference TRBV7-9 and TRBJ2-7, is DTGVSQNPRHKITKRGQNVTFRCDPISEHNRLYWYRQTLGQGPEFLTYFQNEAQLEKSRLLSDRFSAERPKGSFSTLEIQRTEQGDSAMYLCASSTEDRGKAYEQYFGPGTRLTVT.